The 30 T cell receptor beta chains reported below all come from one sample, sequenced in a study of Ad26.COV2.S vaccination and SARS-CoV-2 variants. The repertoire was sequenced with immunoSEQ multiplex PCR; TCRdb's copy has only in-frame clones and lacks some. The sample has hundreds of thousands of clones, 89% seen once. Treatment specified: roughly 18 received Ad26.COV2.S at low or high dose, single or two shots; a few received placebo; per-sample allocation not given. Samples were taken on day 63 after the first vaccine or placebo injection. This material consisted of peripheral blood, taken in a trial of Ad26.COV2.S vaccine versus placebo. These receptors were taken from a person aged 18-65 years who received the Ad26.COV2.S COVID-19 vaccine or a placebo.

The chain employs TRBV30 and TRBJ1-4; TRBD1 is a possible D gene (5 bases). Trimming left V 1 base short and J 5 bases short, with 11 bases between. The CDR3 loop spans 14 amino acids. The germline V gene encodes CDR1 GTSNPN and CDR2 SVGIG (reference sequence). The CDR3 sequence is CAWSASDRNEKLFF. DNA for the CDR3: TGTGCCTGGAGTGCCAGCGACAGAAATGAAAAACTGTTTTTT.

CDR3 residues: CASSPSGGTDTQYF. The CDR3 DNA reads as TGTGCCAGCAGTCCTAGCGGGGGAACAGATACGCAGTATTTT. V gene TRBV2 combines with J gene TRBJ2-3; 10 bases agree with TRBD2. This CDR3 region has 14 residues. V lost 5 bases and J lost 3; bases outside the gene matches: 2. Germline-derived CDR1 and CDR2 are SNHLY and FYNNEI.

This chain joins TRBV18 and TRBJ2-3; tentatively, D is TRBD2 (5 bases). CDR1 and CDR2 (germline): KGHSH, LQKENI. With 3 bases removed from V and 2 bases from J, the gap between germline ends came to 15 bases. This CDR3 is 16 amino acids long. The CDR3 nucleotides are TGTGCCAGCTCACCGACCCCAGCGGACTTCACAGATACGCAGTATTTT. It yields the protein CASSPTPADFTDTQYF. Combining the CDR3 with reference TRBV18 and TRBJ2-3 gives the whole variable domain NAGVMQNPRHLVRRRGQEARLRCSPMKGHSHVYWYRQLPEEGLKFMVYLQKENIIDESGMPKERFSAEFPKEGPSILRIQQVVRGDSAAYFCASSPTPADFTDTQYFGPGTRLTVL.

The CDR3 DNA is TGCGCCAGCAGTGAGACAGGGGTACCCCAAGAGACCCAGTACTTC. Its protein product is CASSETGVPQETQYF. This chain connects TRBV10-2 to TRBJ2-5, with TRBD1 matching 7 bases. Germline CDR1 is WSHSY and CDR2 is SAAADI. Trimming at V came to 2 bases and at J to 1 base, leaving 4 bases not matched to a gene. The CDR3 has 15 amino acids.

This clone was detected only a few times. This chain uses TRBV7-9 with TRBJ1-6; D unclear. Germline V gene lookup returns CDR1 SEHNR and CDR2 FQNEAQ (reference sequence). CDR3 length: 13 residues. V lost 1 base to trimming and J lost 8 bases, with 6 bases between them. CDR3 loop: CASSLDVDSPLHF. As DNA, the CDR3 is TGTGCCAGCAGCTTAGACGTGGATTCACCCCTCCACTTT.

The V call is TRBV11-2, the J call TRBJ2-5; 7 bases line up with TRBD2. CDR3 length: 16 residues. Germline V gene sequence: CDR1 SGHAT, CDR2 FQNNGV. V lost 0 bases and J lost 0; bases outside the gene matches: 4. Here the CDR3 DNA reads TGTGCCAGCAGCTTAGAAGAGCGGGGATACCAAGAGACCCAGTACTTC. Residues: CASSLEERGYQETQYF.

The chain has TRBV24-1 and TRBJ2-1; 14 bases match TRBD2. The CDR3 consists of 13 residues. V dropped 11 bases and J dropped 8; count of bases not matched to a gene: 4. CDR1 and CDR2 from the germline V gene are KGHDR and SFDVKD. This CDR3 is CAIGTSGSDEQFF. CDR3 nucleotides: TGTGCCATCGGGACTAGCGGGAGCGATGAGCAGTTCTTC.

V usage is TRBV6-4 and J usage is TRBJ2-1; 11 nucleotides match TRBD2. Looked up from germline, CDR1 is MRHNA and CDR2 is SNTAGT. The length of the CDR3 is 16 residues. V gave up 4 bases and J gave up 4 bases; unmatched junction bases: 6. The CDR3: CASSVLAGAPYNEQFF. The CDR3 bases are TGTGCCAGCAGTGTACTAGCGGGAGCTCCTTACAATGAGCAGTTCTTC.

The V call is TRBV7-2, the J call TRBJ1-2; D remains ambiguous. Per the germline V gene, CDR1 is SGHTA and CDR2 is FQGNSA. The CDR3 loop spans 14 amino acids. Trimming removed 1 base from V and 7 bases from J, with 13 bases in between. CDR3 coding DNA: TGTGCCAGCAGCTTAGTCTCAGCCTGGGGTGGCTACACCTTC. Its translation: CASSLVSAWGGYTF.

The V call is TRBV3-1 (or the pseudogene TRBV3-2), the J call TRBJ1-2; TRBD1 aligns across 8 bases. V shed 4 bases, J shed 3 bases, and the junction held 7 bases outside the gene matches. Germline CDR1 reads LGHDT; CDR2 reads YNNKEL (reference sequence). The CDR3 runs 15 residues. CDR3 DNA: TGTGCCAGCAGCCGGACAGGGAGGTCGGACTATGGCTACACCTTC. Translating it yields CASSRTGRSDYGYTF.

Worth noting for this clone: Other DNA variants within this sample encode the same CDR3. The V and J genes are TRBV24-1 and TRBJ1-5; D is ambiguous. This CDR3 has 12 amino acids. V shed 1 base and J shed 4 bases, with 1 base lying between them. Germline assignment: CDR1 KGHDR and CDR2 SFDVKD. CDR3 nucleotides: TGTGCCACCAGTGATTTAAATCAGCCCCAGCATTTT. It translates to CATSDLNQPQHF.

V usage is TRBV6-2 or TRBV6-3 and J usage is TRBJ2-7; D gene uncertain. The CDR3 totals 12 residues. Germline CDR1 MNHEY, CDR2 SVGEGT. Trimming left V 5 bases short and J 7 bases short, with 12 bases between. The CDR3 DNA is TGTGCCAGCAGTAAAGGACCCTCTGAGCAGTACTTC. Protein: CASSKGPSEQYF.

This chain uses TRBV19 with TRBJ2-2, with D possibly TRBD2 on 5 matching bases. Germline loops: CDR1 LNHDA, CDR2 SQIVND (reference sequence). This CDR3 has 16 residues. V lost 6 bases and J 5 bases, leaving 19 bases between the germline ends. Here the CDR3 DNA reads TGTGCCAGTAGCAACCAAATCGGACTGGGGACCGGGGAGCTGTTTTTT. This gives the protein CASSNQIGLGTGELFF.

The V gene is TRBV5-1, the J gene TRBJ1-2; D is possibly TRBD1 (5 bases). CDR3 length: 13 residues. Trimming left V 5 bases short and J 1 base short, with 9 bases between. Germline V gene sequence: CDR1 SGHRS, CDR2 YFSETQ. CDR3 amino acids: CASRPDSNYGYTF. DNA for the CDR3: TGCGCCAGCAGACCCGACAGTAACTATGGCTACACCTTC.

CDR3 nucleotides: TGCGCCAGCAGTGACACTAGCGGGAGAGCTGAGCAGTTCTTC. This gives the protein CASSDTSGRAEQFF. V usage is TRBV10-1 and J usage is TRBJ2-1; 11 bases line up with TRBD2. After removal of 3 bases from V and 9 bases from J, the junction contained 4 bases not matched to a gene. This CDR3 has 14 amino acids. Germline V gene sequence: CDR1 WNHNN, CDR2 SYGVQD (reference sequence).

This sequence joins TRBV3-1 (or the pseudogene TRBV3-2) and TRBJ2-1, with 8 bases fitting TRBD1. Germline V gene sequence: CDR1 LGHDT, CDR2 YNNKEL (reference sequence). The V segment lost 3 bases and the J segment 12 bases; nucleotides outside the gene matches: 4. The CDR3 runs to 12 residues. CDR3 coding DNA: TGTGCCAGCAGCCACATACAGGGGGGGCAGTTCTTC. This codes for CASSHIQGGQFF.

The chain combines TRBV5-6 with TRBJ1-4, with no clear D. This CDR3 has 16 amino acids. CDR1 SGHDT and CDR2 YYEEEE come from the germline V gene. V shed 4 bases and J shed 3 bases, with 16 bases lying between them. The CDR3 nucleotides read TGTGCCAGCAGCCTAGACTTGGACGGATCTAATGAAAAACTGTTTTTT. It is translated as CASSLDLDGSNEKLFF.

As regards this clone: Other nucleotide sequences in the sample specify the same CDR3. The V and J genes are TRBV5-6 and TRBJ1-5, with D perhaps TRBD1 (5 bases). Germline V lookup: CDR1 SGHDT, CDR2 YYEEEE. CDR3 length: 13 residues. Between the trimmed V and J ends, which lost 0 bases and 5 bases, there was a span of 6 bases. CDR3 sequence: CASSLGGYQPQHF. The CDR3 nucleotides are TGTGCCAGCAGCTTGGGGGGGTATCAGCCCCAGCATTTT.

V gene TRBV11-3 combines with J gene TRBJ2-3, with D hard to call. The germline CDR1 and CDR2 sequences are SGHNT and YENEEA. V lost 5 bases and J lost 4, with 13 bases in between. This CDR3 contains 14 residues. The CDR3, as DNA: TGTGCCAGCAGCCCGTCGGACGGCGCAGATACGCAGTATTTT. It yields the protein CASSPSDGADTQYF.

This chain joins TRBV6-2 or TRBV6-3 and TRBJ1-2; D perhaps matches TRBD1 (5 bases). This CDR3 has 17 amino acids. V lost 0 bases to trimming and J lost 9 bases, with 23 bases between them. Germline values: CDR1 MNHEY, CDR2 SVGEGT. The CDR3 here is CASSYSNLLGTDGSYTF. In DNA, the CDR3 is TGTGCCAGCAGTTACTCGAATCTATTGGGGACTGACGGTAGCTACACCTTC.

The chain recombines TRBV6-5 with TRBJ1-3; D might be TRBD1 (5 bases). Germline CDR1 and CDR2: MNHEY and SVGAGI. The CDR3 spans 14 residues. V dropped 6 bases and J dropped 3 bases, with 12 bases sitting between them. The CDR3, as DNA: TGTGCCAGCAGAGCCGGGGGGTTTGGAAACACCATATATTTT. Its translation is CASRAGGFGNTIYF.

The J gene is TRBJ2-7, the V gene TRBV6-2 or TRBV6-3; D remains unclear. V lost 0 bases and J 5 bases, leaving 14 bases between the germline ends. The germline V gene has CDR1 MNHEY and CDR2 SVGEGT. The CDR3 totals 15 residues. In nucleotides, the CDR3 is TGTGCCAGCAGTTACTCCCGAAGGGATCGAGACGAGCAGTACTTC. Its protein is CASSYSRRDRDEQYF.

This rearrangement joins TRBV29-1 to TRBJ2-5, with TRBD2 identical over 8 bases. The CDR3 has 17 residues. Germline CDR1 reads SQVTM; CDR2 reads ANQGSEA. After removal of 7 bases from V and 2 bases from J, the junction contained 18 bases not matched to a gene. DNA for the CDR3: TGCAGCGCCATGTGGCGGGAGGCAAAGCGGAGTCAAGAGACCCAGTACTTC. This translates into CSAMWREAKRSQETQYF.

This clone was seen only a few times. The chain's CDR3 is CASRDRGEDEQYF. The DNA for the CDR3 is TGTGCCAGCCGGGACAGGGGCGAAGACGAGCAGTACTTC. The genes are TRBV7-2 and TRBJ2-7; 10 nucleotides line up with TRBD1. Per germline, CDR1 SGHTA and CDR2 FQGNSA. The CDR3 has 13 residues. J was trimmed by 5 bases and V by 8 bases; bases with no gene match: 6.

The rearrangement uses TRBV7-9 and TRBJ2-5, with TRBD2 identical over 11 bases. V dropped 5 bases and J dropped 4; count of bases not matched to a gene: 9. This CDR3 comprises 16 residues. Germline loops: CDR1 SEHNR, CDR2 FQNEAQ (reference sequence). In DNA form, the CDR3 reads TGTGCCAGCAGCGCACGACTAGCGGGAATAGTAGAGACCCAGTACTTC. Protein sequence: CASSARLAGIVETQYF.

The chain couples TRBV6-5 to TRBJ2-3; possible D gene TRBD1, 5 bases. Germline V gene lookup returns CDR1 MNHEY and CDR2 SVGAGI. Trimming left V 6 bases short and J 5 bases short, with 12 bases between. CDR3 length equals 13 residues. CDR3 sequence reads: CASSPAGLDTQYF. The CDR3 DNA reads TGTGCCAGCAGCCCCGCAGGGTTAGATACGCAGTATTTT.

This clone has just a few counts. The V call is TRBV7-9, the J call TRBJ1-4, with 10 bases fitting TRBD1. The CDR3 totals 15 residues. J gave up 5 bases and V 4 bases, and 4 bases lay outside the gene matches. Germline CDR1 SEHNR, CDR2 FQNEAQ (reference sequence). DNA of the CDR3: TGTGCCAGCAGCTATGGACAGGGGGAGAATGAAAAACTGTTTTTT. Encoded protein: CASSYGQGENEKLFF.

V and J are TRBV11-2 and TRBJ2-1; D perhaps matches TRBD2 (5 bases). The CDR3 spans 13 residues. Germline V gives CDR1 SGHAT, CDR2 FQNNGV. V was cut by 5 bases and J by 8 bases, with 13 bases left in between. The DNA of the CDR3 is TGTGCCAGCAGCCCCCGGCGGCGGGATGAGCAGTTCTTC. Protein: CASSPRRRDEQFF.

This chain links TRBV10-3 with TRBJ2-5; D perhaps matches TRBD1 (6 bases). Germline V gives CDR1 ENHRY, CDR2 SYGVKD. Trimming removed 6 bases at V and 1 base at J, with 15 bases between. The CDR3 runs to 15 residues. CDR3 in DNA: TGTGCCATCAGAGAGGCAGGGGTGCCCCAAGAGACCCAGTACTTC. It yields the protein CAIREAGVPQETQYF.

The chain carries TRBV3-1 (or the pseudogene TRBV3-2) and TRBJ2-3; D is perhaps TRBD2 (5 bases). V was trimmed by 0 bases and J by 8 bases, leaving 9 bases between them. Per germline, CDR1 LGHDT and CDR2 YNNKEL (reference sequence). This CDR3 comprises 13 residues. CDR3 nucleotide sequence: TGTGCCAGCAGCCAAGAAGGCGGGCCTACGCAGTATTTT. It codes for CASSQEGGPTQYF.